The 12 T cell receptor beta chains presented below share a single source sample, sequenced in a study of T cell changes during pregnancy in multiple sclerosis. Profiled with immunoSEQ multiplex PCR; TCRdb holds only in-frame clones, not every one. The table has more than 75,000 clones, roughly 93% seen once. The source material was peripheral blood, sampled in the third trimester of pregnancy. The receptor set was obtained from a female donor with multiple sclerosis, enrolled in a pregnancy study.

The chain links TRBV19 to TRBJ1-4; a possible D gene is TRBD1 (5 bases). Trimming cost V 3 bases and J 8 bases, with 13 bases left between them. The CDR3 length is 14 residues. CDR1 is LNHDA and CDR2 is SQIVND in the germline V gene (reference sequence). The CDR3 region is CASSIGREGEKLFF. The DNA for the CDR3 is TGTGCCAGTAGTATCGGCAGGGAGGGAGAAAAACTGTTTTTT.

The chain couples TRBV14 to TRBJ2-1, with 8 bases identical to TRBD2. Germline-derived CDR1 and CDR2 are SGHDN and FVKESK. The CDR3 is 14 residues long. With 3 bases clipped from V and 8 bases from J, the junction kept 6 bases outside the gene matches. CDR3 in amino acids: CASSHRTSFDEQFF. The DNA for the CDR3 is TGTGCCAGCAGCCACCGGACTAGCTTCGATGAGCAGTTCTTC.

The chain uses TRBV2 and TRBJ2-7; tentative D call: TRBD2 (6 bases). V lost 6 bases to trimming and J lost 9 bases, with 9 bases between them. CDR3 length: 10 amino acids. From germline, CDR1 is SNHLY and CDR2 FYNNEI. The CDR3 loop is CASRGTAQYF. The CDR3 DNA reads TGTGCCAGCAGGGGGACTGCGCAGTACTTC.

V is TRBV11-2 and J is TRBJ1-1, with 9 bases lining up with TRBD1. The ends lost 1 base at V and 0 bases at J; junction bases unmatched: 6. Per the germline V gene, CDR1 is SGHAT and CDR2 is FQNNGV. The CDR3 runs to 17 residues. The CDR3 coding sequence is TGTGCCAGCAGCTTAGGAATTAGGGACAGGGTGAACACTGAAGCTTTCTTT. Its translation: CASSLGIRDRVNTEAFF.

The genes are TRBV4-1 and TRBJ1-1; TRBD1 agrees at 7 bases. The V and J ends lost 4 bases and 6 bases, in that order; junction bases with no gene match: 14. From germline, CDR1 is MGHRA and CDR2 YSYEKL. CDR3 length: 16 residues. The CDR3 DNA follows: TGCGCCAGCAGCCGAAGCCTTGGGACAGAACACGCTGAAGCTTTCTTT. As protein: CASSRSLGTEHAEAFF.

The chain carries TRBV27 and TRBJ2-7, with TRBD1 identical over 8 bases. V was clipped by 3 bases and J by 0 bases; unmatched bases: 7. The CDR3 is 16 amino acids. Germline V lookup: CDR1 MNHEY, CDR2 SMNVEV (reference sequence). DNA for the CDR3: TGTGCCAGCAGTTTCTCGACAGGGGAGTTCTCCTACGAGCAGTACTTC. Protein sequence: CASSFSTGEFSYEQYF.

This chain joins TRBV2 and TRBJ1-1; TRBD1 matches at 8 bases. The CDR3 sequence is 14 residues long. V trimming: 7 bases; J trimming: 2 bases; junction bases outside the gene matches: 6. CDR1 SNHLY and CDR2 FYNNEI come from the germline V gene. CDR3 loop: CASTQTGANTEAFF. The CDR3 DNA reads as TGTGCCAGCACGCAGACAGGGGCAAACACTGAAGCTTTCTTT. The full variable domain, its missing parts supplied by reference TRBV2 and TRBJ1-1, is EPEVTQTPSHQVTQMGQEVILRCVPISNHLYFYWYRQILGQKVEFLVSFYNNEISEKSEIFDDQFSVERPDGSNFTLKIRSTKLEDSAMYFCASTQTGANTEAFFGQGTRLTVV.

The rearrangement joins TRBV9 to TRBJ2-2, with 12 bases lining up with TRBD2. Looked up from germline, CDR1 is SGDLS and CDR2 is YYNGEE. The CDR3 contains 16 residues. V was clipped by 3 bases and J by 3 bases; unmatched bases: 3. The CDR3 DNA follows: TGTGCCAGCAGCGCTAGCGGGGGGGCTGACACCGGGGAGCTGTTTTTT. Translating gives CASSASGGADTGELFF.

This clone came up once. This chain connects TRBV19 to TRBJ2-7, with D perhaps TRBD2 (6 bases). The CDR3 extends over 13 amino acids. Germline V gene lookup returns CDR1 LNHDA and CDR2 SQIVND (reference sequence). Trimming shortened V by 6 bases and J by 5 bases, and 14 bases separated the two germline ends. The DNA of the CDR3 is TGTGCCAGTAGCGATAGCGGAACAAACGAGCAGTACTTC. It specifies CASSDSGTNEQYF.

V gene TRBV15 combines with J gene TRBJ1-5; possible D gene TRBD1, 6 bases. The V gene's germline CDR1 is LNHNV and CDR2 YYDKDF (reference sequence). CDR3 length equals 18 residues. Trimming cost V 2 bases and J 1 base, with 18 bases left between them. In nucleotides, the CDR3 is TGTGCCACCAGCAGACGATACAGGGTGGTGGGCAGCAATCAGCCCCAGCATTTT. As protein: CATSRRYRVVGSNQPQHF.

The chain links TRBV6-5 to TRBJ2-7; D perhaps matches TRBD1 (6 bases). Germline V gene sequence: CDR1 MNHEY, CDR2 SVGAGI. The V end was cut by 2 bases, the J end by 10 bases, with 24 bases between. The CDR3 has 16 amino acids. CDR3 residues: CASSYAQGVPKPDQYF. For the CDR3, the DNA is TGTGCCAGCAGTTACGCACAGGGAGTACCCAAGCCAGATCAGTACTTC.

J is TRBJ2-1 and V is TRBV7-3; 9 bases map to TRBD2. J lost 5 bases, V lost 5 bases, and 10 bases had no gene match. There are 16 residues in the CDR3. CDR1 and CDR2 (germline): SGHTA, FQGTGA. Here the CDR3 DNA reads TGTGCCAGCAGCCCGATGCTAGCGGGGAGCAACAATGAGCAGTTCTTC. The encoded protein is CASSPMLAGSNNEQFF.